The 25 T cell receptor beta chains presented below share a single source sample, sequenced in a study of blood T cell repertoires in COVID-19. The assay was immunoSEQ multiplex PCR, and TCRdb's table has in-frame clones only and misses some. The sample records about 66,000 clones, 70% to 90% being singletons. Material: peripheral blood. The receptors stem from a man between 50 and 59 years old with active COVID-19.

The DNA for the CDR3 is TGTGCCAGCAGAGCGAACACAGATACGCAGTATTTT. Protein product: CASRANTDTQYF. The chain uses TRBV12-3 or TRBV12-4 and TRBJ2-3; D not resolved. The V and J ends lost 6 bases and 2 bases respectively, with 6 bases between them. CDR3 length equals 12 residues.

The rearrangement joins TRBV29-1 to TRBJ1-2; possible D gene TRBD1, 5 bases. Between the trimmed V and J ends, which lost 7 bases and 4 bases, there was a span of 13 bases. Germline CDR1 reads SQVTM; CDR2 reads ANQGSEA. This CDR3 is 12 amino acids long. The chain's CDR3 is CSGDEGGYGYTF. CDR3 DNA sequence: TGCAGCGGGGACGAAGGAGGCTATGGCTACACCTTC.

CDR3 nucleotide sequence: TGCAGCGCCTCCTTGTCGGGCAGGGGCAATGGCTACACCTTC. Amino acids: CSASLSGRGNGYTF. J is TRBJ1-2 and V is TRBV29-1, with D perhaps TRBD1 (6 bases). V lost 7 bases to trimming and J lost 6 bases, with 21 bases between them. Germline V gene sequence: CDR1 SQVTM, CDR2 ANQGSEA. This CDR3 is built from 14 residues.

The chain combines TRBV7-9 with TRBJ1-1; 9 nucleotides agree with TRBD1. The CDR3 length is 16 residues. Losses at the gene ends were 5 bases for V and 3 bases for J; bases not matched to a gene: 10. The germline V gene encodes CDR1 SEHNR and CDR2 FQNEAQ (reference sequence). CDR3 in DNA: TGTGCCAGCAGCCCCCGGGACAGGGCCTTACACACTGAAGCTTTCTTT. Its protein is CASSPRDRALHTEAFF.

V gene TRBV13 combines with J gene TRBJ1-5, with TRBD1 identical over 8 bases. CDR1 and CDR2 (germline): PRHDT, FYEKMQ (reference sequence). This CDR3 is built from 15 residues. The V segment lost 3 bases and the J segment 7 bases; nucleotides outside the gene matches: 8. The CDR3: CASSFAGGLRQPQHF. CDR3 sequence (DNA): TGTGCCAGCAGCTTTGCAGGGGGCCTAAGGCAGCCCCAGCATTTT.

V is TRBV5-4 and J is TRBJ2-7, with 7 bases that match TRBD1. The V and J ends lost 5 bases and 9 bases, in that order; junction bases with no gene match: 11. Germline V gene data show CDR1 as SGHNT and CDR2 as YYREEE (reference sequence). The CDR3 is 13 residues long. The CDR3 region has the DNA TGTGCCAGCAGTCCCTACAGGGGTTCCGGGCAGTACTTC. Its protein product is CASSPYRGSGQYF.

The J gene is TRBJ2-7, the V gene TRBV5-1, with D possibly being TRBD2 (5 bases). Germline V gene data show CDR1 as SGHRS and CDR2 as YFSETQ. The CDR3 covers 15 residues. Trimming stripped 4 bases from V and 2 bases from J, with 16 bases between. For the CDR3, the DNA is TGCGCCAGCAGCGACTACCCCATGGAACCCTACGAGCAGTACTTC. This codes for CASSDYPMEPYEQYF.

V gene TRBV18 combines with J gene TRBJ2-5; 10 positions agree with TRBD2. V shed 6 bases, J shed 3 bases, and the junction held 7 bases outside the gene matches. Germline V gene data show CDR1 as KGHSH and CDR2 as LQKENI. The CDR3 has 15 residues. The CDR3 loop reads CASSNSGTSEETQYF. CDR3 sequence (DNA): TGTGCCAGCTCGAATTCCGGGACTAGCGAAGAGACCCAGTACTTC. Looking up the rest from reference TRBV18 and TRBJ2-5 gives the full variable domain: NAGVMQNPRHLVRRRGQEARLRCSPMKGHSHVYWYRQLPEEGLKFMVYLQKENIIDESGMPKERFSAEFPKEGPSILRIQQVVRGDSAAYFCASSNSGTSEETQYFGPGTRLLVL.

The V call is TRBV5-1, the J call TRBJ2-1; no definite D call. The V gene's germline CDR1 is SGHRS and CDR2 YFSETQ. The CDR3 has 14 amino acids. Trimming took off 6 bases at V and 0 bases at J, with 10 bases between the two ends. CDR3 in DNA: TGCGCCAGCATCCGGTCATTCTCCTACAATGAGCAGTTCTTC. Protein sequence: CASIRSFSYNEQFF. The full variable domain, completed using reference TRBV5-1 and TRBJ2-1, is KAGVTQTPRYLIKTRGQQVTLSCSPISGHRSVSWYQQTPGQGLQFLFEYFSETQRNKGNFPGRFSGRQFSNSRSEMNVSTLELGDSALYLCASIRSFSYNEQFFGPGTRLTVL.

The chain recombines TRBV18 with TRBJ1-2; TRBD1 agrees at 7 bases. The CDR3 is 13 amino acids. V lost 6 bases, J lost 4 bases, and 5 bases stayed unmatched. In germline, CDR1 is KGHSH, CDR2 LQKENI. Here the CDR3 DNA reads TGTGCCAGCTCTCGGGACAGCCTCTATGGCTACACCTTC. Protein sequence: CASSRDSLYGYTF.

J is TRBJ2-1 and V is TRBV6-6; weak D call: TRBD2 (6 bases). CDR1 is MNHNY and CDR2 is SVGAGI in the germline V gene (reference sequence). The CDR3 contains 14 residues. V was trimmed by 6 bases and J by 2 bases, leaving 11 bases between them. The CDR3 DNA reads as TGTGCCAGCAGGGGGAGGAACACCTACAATGAGCAGTTCTTC. Translating gives CASRGRNTYNEQFF.

This clone has just a few counts. This sequence joins TRBV29-1 and TRBJ2-1, with TRBD2 identical over 9 bases. The CDR3 has 15 residues. The germline CDR1 and CDR2 sequences are SQVTM and ANQGSEA. Unmatched junction bases numbered 15, after V lost 7 bases and J lost 8 bases. The CDR3 coding sequence is TGCAGCGGCAACGGGAGGCGGGAGGGCAGGTATGAGCAGTTCTTC. This gives the protein CSGNGRREGRYEQFF.

The gene calls are TRBV14 and TRBJ1-2, with 9 bases identical to TRBD1. CDR1 SGHDN and CDR2 FVKESK come from the germline V gene. This CDR3 spans 16 amino acids. Trimming cost V 1 base and J 7 bases; bases outside gene matches: 10. Written as DNA, the CDR3 is TGTGCCAGCAGCCAAGTCCCGTGGGGGACAGGGACTGGCTACACCTTC. It specifies CASSQVPWGTGTGYTF. Supplemented by reference TRBV14 and TRBJ1-2, the full variable domain reads EAGVTQFPSHSVIEKGQTVTLRCDPISGHDNLYWYRRVMGKEIKFLLHFVKESKQDESGMPNNRFLAERTGGTYSTLKVQPAELEDSGVYFCASSQVPWGTGTGYTFGSGTRLTVV.

The V gene is TRBV4-2, the J gene TRBJ1-2, with 11 bases identical to TRBD1. Germline V gene sequence: CDR1 LGHNA, CDR2 YNFKEQ. V trimming: 1 base; J trimming: 7 bases; junction bases outside the gene matches: 2. The CDR3 totals 14 residues. For the CDR3, the DNA is TGTGCCAGCAGCCAAGGGGGACAGGGGGGTGGCTACACCTTC. Residues: CASSQGGQGGGYTF.

The J gene is TRBJ2-1, the V gene TRBV29-1, with TRBD1 matching 11 bases. The V and J ends lost 6 bases and 8 bases, in that order; junction bases with no gene match: 9. The CDR3 is made up of 14 amino acids. Looked up from germline, CDR1 is SQVTM and CDR2 is ANQGSEA. The CDR3 DNA is TGCAGCGTCCAATGGGACAGGGGGTGGTATGAGCAGTTCTTC. This gives the protein CSVQWDRGWYEQFF.

This rearrangement joins TRBV7-9 to TRBJ1-4; D unresolved. The V end was cut by 7 bases, the J end by 0 bases, with 9 bases between. Germline V gives CDR1 SEHNR, CDR2 FQNEAQ (reference sequence). The CDR3 spans 14 residues. As DNA, the CDR3 is TGTGCCAGCACCCCCCGGTCAACTAATGAAAAACTGTTTTTT. Translated: CASTPRSTNEKLFF.

The chain combines TRBV5-1 with TRBJ2-3; 10 nucleotides agree with TRBD2. There are 15 residues in the CDR3. The germline gives CDR1 SGHRS, CDR2 YFSETQ. The V and J ends lost 2 bases and 5 bases, in that order; junction bases with no gene match: 5. The CDR3 DNA reads as TGCGCCAGCAGCTTAGCGGGGGGGCTCGAAGATACGCAGTATTTT. Protein product: CASSLAGGLEDTQYF.

This chain joins TRBV3-1 (or the pseudogene TRBV3-2) and TRBJ1-3, with a tentative D call TRBD1 (5 bases). The germline CDR1 and CDR2 sequences are LGHDT and YNNKEL (reference sequence). This CDR3 region has 17 residues. The V end was cut by 0 bases, the J end by 4 bases, with 16 bases between. The CDR3 DNA follows: TGTGCCAGCAGCCAAGACCGCGAAGGGGCTAGGGGAAACACCATATATTTT. Translated, it gives CASSQDREGARGNTIYF.

The V and J genes are TRBV19 and TRBJ2-7, with TRBD2 identical over 10 bases. With V trimmed by 6 bases and J by 2 bases, 7 bases remained unmatched. Germline CDR1 reads LNHDA; CDR2 reads SQIVND (reference sequence). CDR3 length: 15 amino acids. CDR3 DNA sequence: TGTGCCAGTAGACTTAGCGGGGGGACCACCTACGAGCAGTACTTC. It translates to CASRLSGGTTYEQYF. The whole variable domain, filled in from reference TRBV19 and TRBJ2-7, reads DGGITQSPKYLFRKEGQNVTLSCEQNLNHDAMYWYRQDPGQGLRLIYYSQIVNDFQKGDIAEGYSVSREKKESFPLTVTSAQKNPTAFYLCASRLSGGTTYEQYFGPGTRLTVT.

The chain employs TRBV28 and TRBJ1-2, with 7 bases identical to TRBD1. Germline CDR1 and CDR2: MDHEN and SYDVKM. Trimming removed 3 bases from V and 2 bases from J; junction bases left unmatched: 3. The CDR3 is made up of 14 amino acids. The CDR3 is CASSFGQANYGYTF. The CDR3 region has the DNA TGTGCCAGCAGTTTCGGACAGGCGAACTATGGCTACACCTTC.

This clone was observed a few times. The chain joins TRBV11-3 to TRBJ2-1; 8 bases are a match to TRBD1. This CDR3 is 17 amino acids long. Germline CDR1 and CDR2: SGHNT and YENEEA. V gave up 5 bases and J gave up 0 bases; unmatched junction bases: 9. CDR3: CASSAADRAISYNEQFF. DNA of the CDR3: TGTGCCAGCAGCGCAGCGGACAGGGCGATCTCCTACAATGAGCAGTTCTTC.

The V call is TRBV5-1, the J call TRBJ1-1; the match to TRBD1 covers 10 bases. J gave up 1 base and V 5 bases, and 5 bases lay outside the gene matches. CDR3 size: 15 residues. CDR1 is SGHRS and CDR2 is YFSETQ in the germline V gene. DNA for the CDR3: TGCGCCAGCAGGGGACAGGGGCGGAGGAACACTGAAGCTTTCTTT. Its protein product is CASRGQGRRNTEAFF.

The chain links TRBV7-2 to TRBJ1-2; 7 nucleotides match TRBD1. V lost 1 base, J lost 8 bases, and 22 bases stayed unmatched. CDR3 size: 19 residues. Germline assignment: CDR1 SGHTA and CDR2 FQGNSA. CDR3 sequence: CASSLGYPGQITTLEGYTF. CDR3 nucleotide sequence: TGTGCCAGCAGCTTAGGGTATCCGGGACAGATTACAACCCTTGAGGGCTACACCTTC.

The CDR3 nucleotides read TGCAGCGTTGAGCCTAGGTCCTCCTACAATGAGCAGTTCTTC. Protein sequence: CSVEPRSSYNEQFF. This chain connects TRBV29-1 to TRBJ2-1; D call uncertain. Deletions cut 3 bases from V and 0 bases from J, with 9 bases between. Germline loops: CDR1 SQVTM, CDR2 ANQGSEA. The CDR3 spans 14 residues.

This clone was seen just once. The chain uses TRBV5-1 and TRBJ2-7; TRBD2 aligns across 10 bases. The CDR3 covers 13 residues. Germline V gene lookup returns CDR1 SGHRS and CDR2 YFSETQ. V dropped 6 bases and J dropped 10; count of bases not matched to a gene: 10. CDR3 amino acids: CASNYSVAGGQYV. CDR3 sequence (DNA): TGCGCCAGCAACTACTCGGTAGCGGGAGGACAGTACGTC.